This is a list of T cell receptor beta chains from one sample in a study of cytomegalovirus exposure and HLA in healthy donors. Libraries were prepared by immunoSEQ multiplex PCR; TCRdb keeps only in-frame clonotypes and omits some of them. This table has about 200,000 clones, 80% to 85% appearing once. The specimen was PBMCs. These TCRs come from a woman younger than 30 in good health and CMV-seronegative. Each CDR3 is given with its conserved first and last residue. A D gene is named only where the DNA matches it firmly. Some rows mark clone size as missing; the rest say once, few, many or name a class of expanded clone.

J gene: TRBJ1-3
clone size: NA
V gene: TRBV23-1
D gene: NA
CDR3 length: 16
CDR3 protein: CASSTEGPDPGNTIYF
CDR3 DNA: TGCGCCAGCAGTACCGAGGGTCCAGACCCTGGAAACACCATATATTTT

J gene: TRBJ2-2
clone size: NA
V gene: TRBV9
D gene: NA
CDR3 length: 13
CDR3 protein: CASSTEGTGELFF
CDR3 DNA: TGTGCCAGCAGCACCGAGGGCACCGGGGAGCTGTTTTTT

J gene: TRBJ2-4
clone size: NA
V gene: TRBV7-2
D gene: TRBD2
CDR3 length: 16
CDR3 protein: CASSLATSGIKNIQYF
CDR3 DNA: TGTGCCAGCAGCTTAGCGACTAGCGGGATCAAAAACATTCAGTACTTC

J gene: TRBJ2-1
clone size: NA
V gene: TRBV19
D gene: TRBD2
CDR3 length: 16
CDR3 protein: CASSIDSGNSYNEQFF
CDR3 DNA: TGTGCCAGTAGTATAGATAGCGGGAACTCCTACAATGAGCAGTTCTTC

J gene: TRBJ2-1
clone size: NA
V gene: TRBV5-1
D gene: TRBD2
CDR3 length: 15
CDR3 protein: CASSLTTSSYNEQFF
CDR3 DNA: TGCGCCAGCAGCCTCACGACTAGCAGCTACAATGAGCAGTTCTTC

J gene: TRBJ1-2
clone size: NA
V gene: TRBV10-3
D gene: NA
CDR3 length: 14
CDR3 protein: CAISEQPPNYGYTF
CDR3 DNA: TGTGCCATCAGTGAACAGCCACCTAACTATGGCTACACCTTC

J gene: TRBJ2-3
clone size: NA
V gene: TRBV11-2
D gene: TRBD1
CDR3 length: 12
CDR3 protein: CASSWDRDTQYF
CDR3 DNA: TGTGCCAGCAGCTGGGACAGGGATACGCAGTATTTT

J gene: TRBJ2-3
clone size: NA
V gene: TRBV2
D gene: TRBD2
CDR3 length: 16
CDR3 protein: CASSDPSGISTDTQYF
CDR3 DNA: TGTGCCAGCAGTGACCCTAGCGGGATCAGCACAGATACGCAGTATTTT

J gene: TRBJ1-3
clone size: few
V gene: TRBV6-5
D gene: NA
CDR3 length: 16
CDR3 protein: CASSYSYTDSGNTIYF
CDR3 DNA: TGTGCCAGCAGTTACTCGTACACCGACTCTGGAAACACCATATATTTT

J gene: TRBJ2-3
clone size: NA
V gene: TRBV30
D gene: NA
CDR3 length: 16
CDR3 protein: CAWSVGWGRGTDTQYF
CDR3 DNA: TGTGCCTGGAGTGTGGGGTGGGGGCGCGGCACAGATACGCAGTATTTT

J gene: TRBJ1-3
clone size: NA
V gene: TRBV9
D gene: TRBD1
CDR3 length: 16
CDR3 protein: CASSVGGGASGNTIYF
CDR3 DNA: TGTGCCAGCAGCGTAGGAGGGGGCGCCTCTGGAAACACCATATATTTT

J gene: TRBJ1-4
clone size: NA
V gene: TRBV27
D gene: NA
CDR3 length: 18
CDR3 protein: CASSTRSHGRGENEKLFF
CDR3 DNA: TGTGCCAGCAGCACCCGATCCCACGGACGGGGTGAGAATGAAAAACTGTTTTTT

J gene: TRBJ2-3
clone size: NA
V gene: TRBV7-9
D gene: TRBD2
CDR3 length: 19
CDR3 protein: CASSSAREASGYPTHTQYF
CDR3 DNA: TGTGCCAGCAGCTCGGCAAGGGAAGCTAGCGGGTATCCCACGCATACGCAGTATTTT

J gene: TRBJ1-2
clone size: NA
V gene: TRBV28
D gene: NA
CDR3 length: 11
CDR3 protein: CASSTAGGYTF
CDR3 DNA: TGTGCCAGCAGTACCGCGGGTGGCTACACCTTC

J gene: TRBJ1-6
clone size: NA
V gene: TRBV2
D gene: TRBD1
CDR3 length: 15
CDR3 protein: CASKTDRGRASPLHF
CDR3 DNA: TGTGCCAGCAAAACGGACAGGGGGCGTGCTTCACCCCTCCACTTT

J gene: TRBJ2-1
clone size: NA
V gene: TRBV6-5
D gene: NA
CDR3 length: 14
CDR3 protein: CASRDTGWENEQFF
CDR3 DNA: TGTGCCAGCAGGGACACTGGCTGGGAAAATGAGCAGTTCTTC

J gene: TRBJ1-1
clone size: NA
V gene: TRBV2
D gene: NA
CDR3 length: 15
CDR3 protein: CASSDPKTGLTEAFF
CDR3 DNA: TGTGCCAGCAGCGACCCAAAAACAGGGCTGACTGAAGCTTTCTTT

J gene: TRBJ1-1
clone size: NA
V gene: TRBV28
D gene: NA
CDR3 length: 14
CDR3 protein: CASSLSGVNTEAFF
CDR3 DNA: TGTGCCAGCAGTTTATCAGGGGTGAACACTGAAGCTTTCTTT

J gene: TRBJ1-2
clone size: once
V gene: TRBV18
D gene: TRBD1
CDR3 length: 15
CDR3 protein: CASSTRDRENDGYTF
CDR3 DNA: TGTGCCAGCTCAACAAGGGACAGGGAGAACGATGGCTACACCTTC

J gene: TRBJ1-1
clone size: NA
V gene: TRBV27
D gene: TRBD1
CDR3 length: 15
CDR3 protein: CASSSGTGLDTEAFF
CDR3 DNA: TGTGCCAGCAGTTCCGGGACAGGGCTGGACACTGAAGCTTTCTTT

J gene: TRBJ2-7
clone size: NA
V gene: TRBV7-2
D gene: TRBD2
CDR3 length: 15
CDR3 protein: CASSLERGWGYEQYF
CDR3 DNA: TGTGCCAGCAGCTTGGAGCGGGGGTGGGGCTACGAGCAGTACTTC

J gene: TRBJ2-5
clone size: NA
V gene: TRBV4-1
D gene: NA
CDR3 length: 15
CDR3 protein: CASSHRRAAGETQYF
CDR3 DNA: TGCGCCAGCAGCCATCGGCGCGCGGCCGGGGAGACCCAGTACTTC

J gene: TRBJ1-2
clone size: NA
V gene: TRBV5-1
D gene: TRBD1
CDR3 length: 15
CDR3 protein: CASSLGTGLNYGYTF
CDR3 DNA: TGCGCCAGCAGCTTGGGGACAGGGCTGAACTATGGCTACACCTTC

J gene: TRBJ1-2
clone size: once
V gene: TRBV19
D gene: TRBD1
CDR3 length: 16
CDR3 protein: CASSIDWDGTGHGYTF
CDR3 DNA: TGTGCCAGTAGTATAGATTGGGACGGGACAGGGCATGGCTACACCTTC

J gene: TRBJ2-7
clone size: few
V gene: TRBV27
D gene: NA
CDR3 length: 14
CDR3 protein: CPQGRRNRSYEQYF
CDR3 DNA: TGCCCCCAGGGGCGGCGGAATCGCTCCTACGAGCAGTACTTC

J gene: TRBJ2-1
clone size: NA
V gene: TRBV6-5
D gene: NA
CDR3 length: 15
CDR3 protein: CASSSPLSSYNEQFF
CDR3 DNA: TGTGCCAGCAGTTCCCCCCTTAGCTCCTACAATGAGCAGTTCTTC

J gene: TRBJ2-7
clone size: NA
V gene: TRBV7-9
D gene: TRBD1
CDR3 length: 16
CDR3 protein: CSSSAWTGLESYEQYF
CDR3 DNA: TGTTCCAGCAGCGCCTGGACAGGGCTTGAGTCCTACGAGCAGTACTTC

J gene: TRBJ2-1
clone size: NA
V gene: TRBV5-1
D gene: NA
CDR3 length: 17
CDR3 protein: CASSGLSGKLLQNEQFF
CDR3 DNA: TGCGCCAGCAGCGGCCTTAGCGGCAAACTCCTCCAGAATGAGCAGTTCTTC

J gene: TRBJ1-5
clone size: NA
V gene: TRBV2
D gene: NA
CDR3 length: 16
CDR3 protein: CASAVEGPFPGQPQHF
CDR3 DNA: TGTGCCAGCGCCGTTGAAGGTCCCTTTCCGGGTCAGCCCCAGCATTTT

J gene: TRBJ1-3
clone size: few
V gene: TRBV13
D gene: TRBD1
CDR3 length: 17
CDR3 protein: CASSTRDRGLTGNTIYF
CDR3 DNA: TGTGCCAGCAGTACCCGGGACAGGGGGCTAACTGGAAACACCATATATTTT

J gene: TRBJ1-2
clone size: NA
V gene: TRBV11-2
D gene: NA
CDR3 length: 12
CDR3 protein: CASSLGDYGYTF
CDR3 DNA: TGTGCCAGCAGCTTAGGAGACTATGGCTACACCTTC

J gene: TRBJ2-7
clone size: NA
V gene: TRBV19
D gene: TRBD1
CDR3 length: 14
CDR3 protein: CASSIRQGSYEQYF
CDR3 DNA: TGTGCCAGTAGTATCCGACAGGGTTCCTACGAGCAGTACTTC

J gene: TRBJ2-1
clone size: once
V gene: TRBV28
D gene: NA
CDR3 length: 13
CDR3 protein: CASSLPGGNEQFF
CDR3 DNA: TGTGCCAGCAGTTTACCCGGGGGCAATGAGCAGTTCTTC

J gene: TRBJ2-2
clone size: NA
V gene: TRBV19
D gene: TRBD1
CDR3 length: 16
CDR3 protein: CASSPGQGANTGELFF
CDR3 DNA: TGTGCCAGTAGCCCGGGACAGGGGGCTAACACCGGGGAGCTGTTTTTT

J gene: TRBJ2-1
clone size: NA
V gene: TRBV7-2
D gene: TRBD2
CDR3 length: 16
CDR3 protein: CASSFLAGVSFNEQFF
CDR3 DNA: TGTGCCAGCAGCTTTCTAGCGGGAGTGAGTTTTAATGAGCAGTTCTTC

J gene: TRBJ1-2
clone size: NA
V gene: TRBV4-3
D gene: NA
CDR3 length: 13
CDR3 protein: CASSQREQVGYTF
CDR3 DNA: TGCGCCAGCAGCCAAAGGGAGCAGGTGGGCTACACCTTC

J gene: TRBJ2-7
clone size: NA
V gene: TRBV9
D gene: TRBD2
CDR3 length: 15
CDR3 protein: CASSFGLAANYEQYF
CDR3 DNA: TGTGCCAGCAGCTTTGGACTAGCGGCGAACTACGAGCAGTACTTC

J gene: TRBJ2-2
clone size: NA
V gene: TRBV2
D gene: TRBD2
CDR3 length: 17
CDR3 protein: CASSEITSGDLTGELFF
CDR3 DNA: TGTGCCAGCAGCGAGATTACTAGCGGCGATCTAACCGGGGAGCTGTTTTTT

J gene: TRBJ1-4
clone size: once
V gene: TRBV5-1
D gene: TRBD1
CDR3 length: 16
CDR3 protein: CASSPDDRATNEKLFF
CDR3 DNA: TGCGCCAGCAGCCCGGATGACAGGGCAACTAATGAAAAACTGTTTTTT

J gene: TRBJ1-2
clone size: NA
V gene: TRBV7-2
D gene: TRBD1
CDR3 length: 14
CDR3 protein: CASRQGNRGHGYTF
CDR3 DNA: TGTGCCAGCAGACAGGGTAACAGGGGGCATGGCTACACCTTC

J gene: TRBJ1-6
clone size: once
V gene: TRBV30
D gene: NA
CDR3 length: 14
CDR3 protein: CAWGPGTTNSPLHF
CDR3 DNA: TGTGCCTGGGGCCCCGGGACTACTAATTCACCCCTCCACTTT

J gene: TRBJ2-7
clone size: NA
V gene: TRBV27
D gene: NA
CDR3 length: 14
CDR3 protein: CASSEDSYSYEQYF
CDR3 DNA: TGTGCCAGCAGTGAAGACAGTTACTCCTACGAGCAGTACTTC

J gene: TRBJ1-1
clone size: NA
V gene: TRBV18
D gene: NA
CDR3 length: 16
CDR3 protein: CASSPRGGWGNTEAFF
CDR3 DNA: TGTGCCAGCTCACCCCGGGGTGGGTGGGGGAACACTGAAGCTTTCTTT

J gene: TRBJ1-2
clone size: NA
V gene: TRBV20-1
D gene: NA
CDR3 length: 11
CDR3 protein: CSARDIVGYTF
CDR3 DNA: TGCAGTGCTAGAGATATCGTCGGCTACACCTTC

J gene: TRBJ1-4
clone size: few
V gene: TRBV4-3
D gene: NA
CDR3 length: 14
CDR3 protein: CASSQESDRRELFF
CDR3 DNA: TGCGCCAGCAGCCAAGAATCAGACAGGCGAGAATTGTTTTTT

J gene: TRBJ2-4
clone size: NA
V gene: TRBV30
D gene: NA
CDR3 length: 12
CDR3 protein: CAWRKGVGIQYF
CDR3 DNA: TGTGCCTGGAGGAAAGGGGTTGGCATTCAGTACTTC

J gene: TRBJ1-2
clone size: NA
V gene: TRBV28
D gene: NA
CDR3 length: 12
CDR3 protein: CASSRRVYGYTF
CDR3 DNA: TGTGCCAGCTCTCGTCGGGTTTATGGCTACACCTTC

J gene: TRBJ2-5
clone size: NA
V gene: TRBV7-9
D gene: TRBD2
CDR3 length: 17
CDR3 protein: CASSPGVAGGPGETQYF
CDR3 DNA: TGTGCCAGCAGCCCGGGGGTAGCGGGAGGGCCGGGAGAGACCCAGTACTTC